The rows below give T cell receptor beta chains drawn from one sample of a study of regulatory T cells in long-lasting Graves disease. TCRdb redid the calling of the multiplex PCR reads with MiXCR, one entry per CDR3 protein. Seen here are roughly 430,000 distinct CDR3 sequences, roughly 21% observed once, and the top ten hold roughly an eighth. Material: peripheral blood mononuclear cells (PBMCs), obtained when the disease was refractory, from a patient treated with antithyroid drugs. The receptors shown here come from a female donor with Graves disease. Both conserved end residues are trimmed from each CDR3.

v_call,j_call,cdr3_aa
TRBV6-1,TRBJ1-6,ASSRILQGRSSYNSPLH
TRBV28,TRBJ1-3,ASSMPPDSSGNTIY
TRBV12-3/TRBV12-4,TRBJ1-6,ASSLGGRSPLH
TRBV3-1,TRBJ1-6,ASSQDRPSGQSNSPLH
TRBV9,TRBJ1-6,ASSPGTGENSPLH
TRBV28,TRBJ2-7,ASSLVAGGPYEQY
TRBV20-1,TRBJ2-5,SPTRGPKETQY
TRBV28,TRBJ2-2,ASSLPDGDQHWNTGELF
TRBV7-3,TRBJ2-3,ASSQRGGDGTDTQY
TRBV7-2,TRBJ2-5,ASSFGRAGGETQY
TRBV7-2,TRBJ2-7,ASSLGAAIGVYEQY
TRBV2,TRBJ2-1,ASRGTTSGRGNEQF
TRBV2,TRBJ1-1,ASRDRGRNTEAF
TRBV2,TRBJ2-5,ASTGTEQETQY
TRBV28,TRBJ2-5,ASSFHHTETQY
TRBV6-1,TRBJ2-7,ASLPGQYSSYEQY
TRBV28,TRBJ1-2,ASSRTDYGYT
TRBV19,TRBJ1-1,ASSIAAGVNTEAF
TRBV6-8,TRBJ1-5,ASSLFFRTFSNQPQH
TRBV4-1,TRBJ1-1,ASSQEGLDMNTEAF
TRBV5-1,TRBJ1-4,ASSIPTGATDEKLF
TRBV27,TRBJ2-2,ASSLWGGGELF
TRBV7-6,TRBJ1-1,ASSFGLNTGAF
TRBV4-1,TRBJ2-5,ASSQDWLAGVGQETQY
TRBV5-1,TRBJ2-1,ASSLEAGAAYNEQF
TRBV20-1,TRBJ1-2,SARDGRVYGYT
TRBV10-3,TRBJ2-3,AISEPASSTDTQY
TRBV28,TRBJ1-2,ASSLNPTGSYGYT
TRBV10-3,TRBJ1-2,AISESSAYGYT
TRBV27,TRBJ2-7,ASSEKGTTTYEQY
TRBV18,TRBJ1-6,ASSQGVYNSPLH
TRBV20-1,TRBJ1-1,SARDPAG
TRBV28,TRBJ1-1,ASSSYRDSPNTEAF
TRBV7-9,TRBJ2-5,ASSKTASQETQY
TRBV18,.,ASSRGLAGVTLNEQF
TRBV15,TRBJ2-5,ATSWDLGRQETQY
TRBV15,TRBJ2-2,ATSRDQARTGELF